This T cell receptor (beta chain) stems from a study of T cells in Graves' hyperthyroidism and ophthalmopathy. Whole-study findings and limits: Ophthalmopathy was model-predicted a median roughly six months pre-onset. Blood also held most thyroid clonotypes expanded beyond 0.001.

Newly diagnosed patients aged 18 to 65 had hyperthyroidism of under 2 months' duration. PBMCs were sourced from around 10 ml fresh peripheral blood. Remarks on this clonotype: Its specificity is unknown.

Germline CDR1 LGHDT, CDR2 YNNKEL (reference sequence). This CDR3 is built from 15 residues. The V and J ends lost 2 bases and 1 base, in that order; junction bases with no gene match: 3. Regions amplified from RNA transcripts were the TCR beta CDR3 regions. TCR CDR3 regions were first amplified by RT-PCR with HTBI primers. Using its own MiXCR run on the multiplex PCR reads, TCRdb lists one record per CDR3 protein. The repertoire includes roughly 500,000 distinct CDR3 sequences, approximately 15% of them detected once, and roughly 5.7% sits in the top ten. The receptor was derived from a woman aged 25-40 years with Graves' hyperthyroidism that later progressed to Graves' ophthalmopathy. The sample taken for sequencing was blood. The rearrangement uses TRBV3-1 and TRBJ2-7; 9 nucleotides agree with TRBD1. CDR3 region: CASSQRDRVSYEQYF. CDR3 nucleotides: TGTGCCAGCAGCCAAAGGGACAGGGTATCCTACGAGCAGTACTTC.